This T cell receptor (beta chain) was obtained from a study of blood T cell repertoires in COVID-19. Looking at the study overall: Both acute and convalescent COVID-19 samples were obtained from the United States, Italy and Spain. Sources were T cells, B-cell-depleted T cells, or PBMCs; the material itself was cDNA or gDNA.

Original analysis: Cell counts per sample came from amplifying reference gene primers. TCRdb's table, derived via immunoSEQ multiplex PCR, lists solely in-frame clones and lacks some. V, J and clone size derive from that table, while D and trimming were established from the DNA sequence. The table shows about 120,000 clones, with around 80% occurring only once. The V and J ends lost 3 bases and 5 bases, in that order; junction bases with no gene match: 12. CDR3 length: 16 amino acids. Germline-derived CDR1 and CDR2 are SGHRS and YFSETQ. Sequencing was done on a sample of peripheral blood. This chain joins TRBV5-1 and TRBJ2-5; 8 bases match TRBD1. The source of this sequence is a man in his 70s with active or convalescent COVID-19. CDR3: CASSSGPRTGGETQYF. CDR3 sequence (DNA): TGCGCCAGCAGCTCGGGCCCCCGTACAGGGGGGGAGACCCAGTACTTC.